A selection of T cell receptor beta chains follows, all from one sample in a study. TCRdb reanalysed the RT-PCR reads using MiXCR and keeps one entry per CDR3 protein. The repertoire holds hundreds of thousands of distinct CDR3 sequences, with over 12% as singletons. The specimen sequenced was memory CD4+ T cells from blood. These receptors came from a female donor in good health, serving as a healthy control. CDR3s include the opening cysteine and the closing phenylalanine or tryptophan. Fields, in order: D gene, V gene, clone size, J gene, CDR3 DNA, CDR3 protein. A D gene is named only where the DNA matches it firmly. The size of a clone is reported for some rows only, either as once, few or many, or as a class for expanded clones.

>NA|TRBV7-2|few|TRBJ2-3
TGTGCCAGCAGCTTTCAGTTCCGAGATACGCAGTATTTT
CASSFQFRDTQYF
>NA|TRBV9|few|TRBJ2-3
TGTGCCAGCAGCGTAGGGGCAGATTCGAGCACAGATACGCAGTATTTT
CASSVGADSSTDTQYF
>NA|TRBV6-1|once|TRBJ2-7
TGTGCCAGCCGAAGAGGGTTCCCCTACGAGCAGTACTTC
CASRRGFPYEQYF
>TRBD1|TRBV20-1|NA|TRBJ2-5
TGCAGTGCCTTAACAGGGGCGGATATAGGGACCCAGTACTTC
CSALTGADIGTQYF
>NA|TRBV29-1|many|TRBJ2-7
TGCAGCGCAAAAGACCGGGACCCAACGGGGGAGCAGTACTTC
CSAKDRDPTGEQYF
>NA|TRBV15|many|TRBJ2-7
TGTGCCACCAGCAGAGATTTGTCCTACGAGCAGTACTTC
CATSRDLSYEQYF
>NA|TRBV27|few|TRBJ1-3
TGTGCCAGCGGACCGGTTAACTCTGGAAACACCATATATTTT
CASGPVNSGNTIYF
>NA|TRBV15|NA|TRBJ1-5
TGTGCCACCAGCAGAGATGTAAATCAGCCCCAGCATTTT
CATSRDVNQPQHF
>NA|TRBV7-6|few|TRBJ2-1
TGTGCCAGCAGCTTAGCGCTTCTTAGCTCCTACAATGAGCAGTTCTTC
CASSLALLSSYNEQFF
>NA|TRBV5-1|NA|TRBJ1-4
TGCGCCAGCAGCTTTTTCGGGGCTAATGAAAAACTGTTTTTT
CASSFFGANEKLFF
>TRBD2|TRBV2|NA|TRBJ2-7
TGTGCCAGCAGTCCCCCCAGCGGGAGGTTCTACGAGCAGTACTTC
CASSPPSGRFYEQYF
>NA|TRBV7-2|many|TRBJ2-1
TGTGCCAGCAGCCGGTACAATGAGCAGTTCTTC
CASSRYNEQFF
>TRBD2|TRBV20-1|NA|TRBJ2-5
TGCAGTGCTAGTGTATCCGGGACTAGGATCCTCAAACAAGAGACCCAGTACTTC
CSASVSGTRILKQETQYF
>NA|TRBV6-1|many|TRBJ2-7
TGTGCCAGCAGCGCCAGGAGAGGGACGGGGAGCTCCTACGAGCAGTACTTC
CASSARRGTGSSYEQYF
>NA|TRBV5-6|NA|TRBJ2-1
TGTGCCAGCAGCTCTACACAGGTCACGGCGGGGTTCTTC
CASSSTQVTAGFF
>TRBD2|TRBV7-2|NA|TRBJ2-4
TGTGCCAGCAGCTTAGGGGCACCGGGACTAGCGGGAGGCCCGTACTTC
CASSLGAPGLAGGPYF
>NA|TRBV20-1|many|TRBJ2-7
TGCAGTGCTAATCGCGGCAGCTCCTACGAGCAGTACTTC
CSANRGSSYEQYF
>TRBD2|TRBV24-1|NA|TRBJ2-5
TGTGCCACCAGTGAACCTCTAGCGGGAGCCAACCAAGAGACCCAGTACTTC
CATSEPLAGANQETQYF
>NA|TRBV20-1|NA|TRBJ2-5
TGCAGTGCCCAGACCCTCGGGATAGCCGGTGAGACCCAGTACTTC
CSAQTLGIAGETQYF
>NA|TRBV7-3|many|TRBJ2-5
TGTGCCAGCTCACCAGGGAGCGGAGAGACCCAGTACTTC
CASSPGSGETQYF
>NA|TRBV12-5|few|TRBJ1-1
TGTGCTAGTGGTTTGGGGGAATCTGAAGCTTTCTTT
CASGLGESEAFF
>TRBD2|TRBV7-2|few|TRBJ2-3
TGTGCCAGCAGCCCCAGGACTAGCGGGGGATATACGCAGTATTTT
CASSPRTSGGYTQYF
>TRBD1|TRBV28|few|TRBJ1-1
TGTGCCAGCAGTAACGCCAAGGGGGCGCGGTCTGAAGCTTTCTTT
CASSNAKGARSEAFF
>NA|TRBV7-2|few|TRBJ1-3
TGTGCCAGCAGCTTAGACCGGACAGTTTACTCTGGAAACACCATATATTTT
CASSLDRTVYSGNTIYF
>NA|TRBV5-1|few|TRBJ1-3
TGCGCCAGCAGCTCGGAGGCCACAGACGGAAACACCATATATTTT
CASSSEATDGNTIYF
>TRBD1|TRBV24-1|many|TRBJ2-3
TGTGCCACCAGTGATTTGGGCAGGGGGCGGCGCGAGTTTAGTACGGATACGCAGTATTTT
CATSDLGRGRREFSTDTQYF
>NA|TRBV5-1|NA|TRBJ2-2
TGCGCCAGCAGCCCATACAGCGGAAACACCGGGGAGCTGTTTTTT
CASSPYSGNTGELFF
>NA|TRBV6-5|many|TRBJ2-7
TGTGCCAGCAGTTACTCGATTCCGACCTACGAGCAGTACTTC
CASSYSIPTYEQYF
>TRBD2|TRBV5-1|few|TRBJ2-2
TGCGCCAGCAGCCTGACTAGCGGGCGGAACACCGGGGAGCTGTTTTTT
CASSLTSGRNTGELFF
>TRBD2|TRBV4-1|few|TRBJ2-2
TGCGCCAGCAGCCAACGGACTAGCGGGAAGGGTAGGGGGGAGCTGTTTTTT
CASSQRTSGKGRGELFF
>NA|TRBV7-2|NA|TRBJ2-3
TGTGCCAGCAGCTTAGACGGCCGGCAGGGAGATACGCAGTATTTT
CASSLDGRQGDTQYF
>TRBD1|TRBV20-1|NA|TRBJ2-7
TGCAGTGCTAGAGATATGTACGGGACAGACTTCTACGAGCAGTACTTC
CSARDMYGTDFYEQYF
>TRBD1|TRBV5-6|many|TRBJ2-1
TGTGCCAGCAGCTCCCTCAGGGGGAGCTCCTACAATGAGCAGTTCTTC
CASSSLRGSSYNEQFF
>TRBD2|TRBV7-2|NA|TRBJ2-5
TGTGCCAGCAGCTTTGGACTAGCGGGACGAGAGACCCAGTACTTC
CASSFGLAGRETQYF
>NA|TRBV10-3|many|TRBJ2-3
TGTGCCATCTCACCTTTCACAGATACGCAGTATTTT
CAISPFTDTQYF
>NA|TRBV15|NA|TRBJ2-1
TGTGCCACCAGCAGAGATGGGTCTAGCGTCTACAATGAGCAGTTCTTC
CATSRDGSSVYNEQFF
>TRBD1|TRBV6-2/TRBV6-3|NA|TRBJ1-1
TGTGCCAGCAGTTGGATCGACAGGGGAGCGAACACTGAAGCTTTCTTT
CASSWIDRGANTEAFF
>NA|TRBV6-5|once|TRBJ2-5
TGTGCCAGCAGTCAACACAGGAAGCAAGAGACCCAGTACTTC
CASSQHRKQETQYF
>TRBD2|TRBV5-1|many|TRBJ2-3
TGCGCCAGCAGCTTGGTCGCGGGAGGGCCTAATACGCAGTATTTT
CASSLVAGGPNTQYF
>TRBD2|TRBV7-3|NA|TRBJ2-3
TGTGCCAGCAGTCCTCTAGCGGGGACAGATACGCAGTATTTT
CASSPLAGTDTQYF
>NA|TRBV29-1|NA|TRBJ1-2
TGCAGCACTGGGGGGGCGCAGAGTGGCTACACCTTC
CSTGGAQSGYTF